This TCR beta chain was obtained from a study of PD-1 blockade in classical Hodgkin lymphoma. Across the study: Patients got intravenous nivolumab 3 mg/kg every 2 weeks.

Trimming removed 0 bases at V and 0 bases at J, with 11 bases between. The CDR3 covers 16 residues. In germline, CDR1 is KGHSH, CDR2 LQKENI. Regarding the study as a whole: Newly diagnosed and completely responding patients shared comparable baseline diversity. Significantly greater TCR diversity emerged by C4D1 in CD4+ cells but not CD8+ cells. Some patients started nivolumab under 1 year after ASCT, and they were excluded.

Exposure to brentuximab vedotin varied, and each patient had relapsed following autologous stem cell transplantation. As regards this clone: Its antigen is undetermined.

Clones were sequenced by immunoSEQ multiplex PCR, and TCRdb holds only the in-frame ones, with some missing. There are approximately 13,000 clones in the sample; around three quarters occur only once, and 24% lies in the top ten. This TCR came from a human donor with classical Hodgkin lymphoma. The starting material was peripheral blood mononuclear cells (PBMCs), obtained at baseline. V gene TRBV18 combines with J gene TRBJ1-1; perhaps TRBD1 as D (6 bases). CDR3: CASSPPNRAMNTEAFF. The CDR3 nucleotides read TGTGCCAGCTCACCACCAAACAGGGCTATGAACACTGAAGCTTTCTTT.